This TCR beta chain was sequenced during a study of cytomegalovirus exposure and HLA in healthy donors. Study-wide findings and caveats: Per published reports, the classifier diagnosed cytomegalovirus status with high specificity and sensitivity.

PCR employed 60 Vbeta and 13 Jbeta primers. The method was immunoSEQ multiplex PCR; TCRdb's version includes in-frame clones alone and lacks a portion of them. The table has about 120,000 clones, around 77% seen once. Germline loops: CDR1 MNHEY, CDR2 SVGAGI. Germline trimming cut 5 bases from V and 6 bases from J; bases unmatched to any gene: 7. The CDR3 contains 14 residues. A remark on this clone: Its target is unknown. This sample also contains other DNA sequences that code for the same CDR3.

Material for sequencing was PBMCs. The V call is TRBV6-5, the J call TRBJ1-1, with 9 bases matching TRBD1. The TCR originated in a man between 18 and 29 years old in good health and CMV-seropositive. This chain's CDR3 is CASSPVQGAAEAFF. DNA of the CDR3: TGTGCCAGCAGTCCAGTACAGGGGGCAGCTGAAGCTTTCTTT.